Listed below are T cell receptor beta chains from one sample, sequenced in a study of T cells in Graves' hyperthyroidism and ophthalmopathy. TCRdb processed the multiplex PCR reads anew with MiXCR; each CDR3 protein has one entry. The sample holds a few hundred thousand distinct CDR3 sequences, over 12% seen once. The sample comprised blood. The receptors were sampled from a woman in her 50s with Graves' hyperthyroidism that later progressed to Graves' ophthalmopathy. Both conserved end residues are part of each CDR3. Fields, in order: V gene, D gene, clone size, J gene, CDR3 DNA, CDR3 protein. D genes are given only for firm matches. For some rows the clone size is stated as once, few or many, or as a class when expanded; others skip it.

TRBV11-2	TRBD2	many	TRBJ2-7	TGTGCCAGCAACTCGGCCGGGGCGGGGGGATCCTACGAGCAGTACTTC	CASNSAGAGGSYEQYF
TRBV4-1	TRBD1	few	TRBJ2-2	TGCGCCAACGGGACAGGACAACTCAACACCGGGGAGCTGTTTTTT	CANGTGQLNTGELFF
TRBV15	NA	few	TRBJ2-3	TGTGCCACCAGCAGACCCTCTCTCAATACGCAGTATTTT	CATSRPSLNTQYF
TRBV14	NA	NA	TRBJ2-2	TGTGCCAGCAGCCCGCAGGGGTACGCCGGGGAGCTGTTTTTT	CASSPQGYAGELFF
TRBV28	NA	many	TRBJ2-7	TGTGCCAGCAGTTCCCCACGCGGGTCCTACGAGCAGTACTTC	CASSSPRGSYEQYF
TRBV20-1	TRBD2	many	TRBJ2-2	TGCAGTGCTAGAGAAGAACTAGCGGGCGGGGAGCTGTTTTTT	CSAREELAGGELFF
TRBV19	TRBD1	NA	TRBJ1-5	TGTGCCAGTAGTAACAGGGGCTACTATAGCAATCAGCCCCAGCATTTT	CASSNRGYYSNQPQHF
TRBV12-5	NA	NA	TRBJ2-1	TGTGCTAGTGGTCGGGGCGGGAACTACAATGAGCAGTTCTTC	CASGRGGNYNEQFF
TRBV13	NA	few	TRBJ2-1	TGTGCCAGCGCACTCCCCCGGGAAAGCTCCTACAATGAGCAGTTCTTC	CASALPRESSYNEQFF
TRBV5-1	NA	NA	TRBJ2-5	TGCGCCAGCAGCTTGGTTGTGGGGCAAGAGACCCAGTACTTC	CASSLVVGQETQYF
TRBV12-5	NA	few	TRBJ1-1	TGTGCTAGCGGCCTTGAACCGAACACTGAAGCTTTCTTT	CASGLEPNTEAFF
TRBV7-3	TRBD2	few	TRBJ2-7	TGTGCCAGCAGCCCAATAGCGGGAGGGTACGAGCAGTACTTC	CASSPIAGGYEQYF
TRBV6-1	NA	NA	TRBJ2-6	TGTGCCAGCCCCGGATCTGGGGCCAACGTCCTGACTTTC	CASPGSGANVLTF
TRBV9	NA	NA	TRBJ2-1	TGTGCCAGCAGCAACCGGGACTCCAAGTCCCCGGGCAATGAGCAGTTCTTC	CASSNRDSKSPGNEQFF
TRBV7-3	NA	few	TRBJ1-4	TGTGCCAGCAGCCTAGGGCCGGGGAAAAAACTGTTTTTT	CASSLGPGKKLFF
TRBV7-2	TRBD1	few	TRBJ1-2	TGTGCCAGCAGCACCAACCCGGGACAGGGTTCCTATGGCTACACCTTC	CASSTNPGQGSYGYTF
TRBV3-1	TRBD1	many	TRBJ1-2	TGTGCCAGCAGCCACTCTAGACAGGGCACCTATGGCTACACCTTC	CASSHSRQGTYGYTF
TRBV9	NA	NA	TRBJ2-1	TGTGCCAGCAGCGTCGTCGGGGGGCCAGTGCAGTTCTTC	CASSVVGGPVQFF
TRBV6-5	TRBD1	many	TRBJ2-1	TGTGCCAGCAGTTACGGCTTAACAGGGGGCCGGAATGAGCAGTTCTTC	CASSYGLTGGRNEQFF
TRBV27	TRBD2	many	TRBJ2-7	TGTGCCAGCAGTTCCGGGACTAGCGGGAGGGGGGAGCAGTACTTC	CASSSGTSGRGEQYF
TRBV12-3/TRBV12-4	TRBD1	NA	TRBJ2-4	TGTGCCAGCAGTTGGACAGGGGTGGCGGGAATGGGTCAGTACTTC	CASSWTGVAGMGQYF
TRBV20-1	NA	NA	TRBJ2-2	TGCAGTGCTAGAGATTTGATCACCGGGGAGCTGTTTTTT	CSARDLITGELFF
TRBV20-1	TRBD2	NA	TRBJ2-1	TGCAGTGCTAGAGTTTCGGTAGCGGGAGGGGTATACAATGAGCAGTTCTTC	CSARVSVAGGVYNEQFF
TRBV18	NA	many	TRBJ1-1	TGTGCCAGCTCATCTTATAGACAGTTGAACACTGAAGCTTTCTTT	CASSSYRQLNTEAFF
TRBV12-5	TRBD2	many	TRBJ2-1	TGTGCTAGTGGTTTGGTCGGCGGGAGGTCGAATGAGCAGTTCTTC	CASGLVGGRSNEQFF
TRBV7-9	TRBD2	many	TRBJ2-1	TGTGCCAGCCTACGACTAGCGGGGGTATACAATGAGCAGTTCTTC	CASLRLAGVYNEQFF
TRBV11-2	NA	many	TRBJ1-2	TGTGCCAGCAGCTTAGCCCTCCTCTATGGCTACACCTTC	CASSLALLYGYTF
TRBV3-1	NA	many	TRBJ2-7	TGTGCCAGCAGCCAAGATAGCTACGAGCAGTACTTC	CASSQDSYEQYF
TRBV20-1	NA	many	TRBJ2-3	TGCAGTGCTCCCGGGACTGGAAACACAGATACGCAGTATTTT	CSAPGTGNTDTQYF
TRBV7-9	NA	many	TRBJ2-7	TGTGCCACCAAGCGCGAGCGCGAGCAGTACTTC	CATKREREQYF
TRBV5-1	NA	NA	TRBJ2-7	TGCGCCAGCAGCTTAAGGGGACAAAAACCCTCCTACGAGCAGTACTTC	CASSLRGQKPSYEQYF
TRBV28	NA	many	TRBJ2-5	TGTGCCAGCAGCCCCTCGGGCCCGCAAGAGACCCAGTACTTC	CASSPSGPQETQYF
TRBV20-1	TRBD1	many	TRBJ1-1	TGCAGTGCAACGACAGGGCGTACTGAAGCTTTCTTT	CSATTGRTEAFF
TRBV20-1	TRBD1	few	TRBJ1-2	TGCAGTGCTAACTACCTCAGGGGGCTCGATGGCTACACCTTC	CSANYLRGLDGYTF
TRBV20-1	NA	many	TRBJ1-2	TGCAGTGCTAGACCCCGGGGGGGTTTCGGCAACTATGGCTACACCTTC	CSARPRGGFGNYGYTF
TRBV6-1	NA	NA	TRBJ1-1	TGTGCCAGTGGGGCTCGGCCGAACACTGAAGCTTTCTTT	CASGARPNTEAFF
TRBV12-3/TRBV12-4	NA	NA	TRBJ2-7	TGTGCCAGCAGTTTGACGGGAGAGGGCTACGAGCAGTACTTC	CASSLTGEGYEQYF
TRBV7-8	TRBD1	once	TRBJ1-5	TGTGCCAGCAGGCTCCTGGGGGACAGGGACAATCAGCCCCAGCATTTT	CASRLLGDRDNQPQHF
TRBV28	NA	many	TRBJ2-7	TGTGCCAGCAGTACAGGCCTACTTCAGTACTTC	CASSTGLLQYF
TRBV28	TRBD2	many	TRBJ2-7	TGTGCCAGCATGCGGGGGAGCTCCTACGAGCAGTACTTC	CASMRGSSYEQYF
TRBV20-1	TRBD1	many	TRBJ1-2	TGCAGTGCTAGAGCGACAGGGAGCTATGGCTACACCTTC	CSARATGSYGYTF
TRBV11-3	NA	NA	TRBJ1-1	TGTGCCAGCAGCTTAGATCCTGGTGCTGAAGCTTTCTTT	CASSLDPGAEAFF
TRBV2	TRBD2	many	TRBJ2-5	TGTGCCAGCAGTGAAGCGGGGGGGATAGAGACCCAGTACTTC	CASSEAGGIETQYF
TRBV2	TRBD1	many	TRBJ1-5	TGTGCCAGCAGTGGGACAGGGGGATTCAATCAGCCCCAGCATTTT	CASSGTGGFNQPQHF
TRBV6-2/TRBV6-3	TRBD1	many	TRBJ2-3	TGTGCCAGCAGTTACACACGGACAGGGAACACAGATACGCAGTATTTT	CASSYTRTGNTDTQYF
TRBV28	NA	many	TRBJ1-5	TGTGCCAGCAGATCGGGACGAGGATTTCAGCCCCAGCATTTT	CASRSGRGFQPQHF